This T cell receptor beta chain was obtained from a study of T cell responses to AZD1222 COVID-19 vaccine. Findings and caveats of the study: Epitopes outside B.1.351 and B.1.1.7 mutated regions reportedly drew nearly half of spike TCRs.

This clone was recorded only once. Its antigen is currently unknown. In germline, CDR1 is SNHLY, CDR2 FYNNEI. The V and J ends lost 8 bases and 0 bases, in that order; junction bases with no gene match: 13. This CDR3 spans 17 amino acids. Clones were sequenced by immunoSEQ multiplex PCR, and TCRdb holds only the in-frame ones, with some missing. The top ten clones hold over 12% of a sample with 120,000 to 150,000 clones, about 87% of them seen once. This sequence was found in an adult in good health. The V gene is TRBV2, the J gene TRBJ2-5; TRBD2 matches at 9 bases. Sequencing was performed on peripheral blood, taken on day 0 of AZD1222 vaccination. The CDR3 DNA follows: TGTGCCAGCGTTGGTGGCAGCGGGGGGTTCTACCAAGAGACCCAGTACTTC. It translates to CASVGGSGGFYQETQYF.